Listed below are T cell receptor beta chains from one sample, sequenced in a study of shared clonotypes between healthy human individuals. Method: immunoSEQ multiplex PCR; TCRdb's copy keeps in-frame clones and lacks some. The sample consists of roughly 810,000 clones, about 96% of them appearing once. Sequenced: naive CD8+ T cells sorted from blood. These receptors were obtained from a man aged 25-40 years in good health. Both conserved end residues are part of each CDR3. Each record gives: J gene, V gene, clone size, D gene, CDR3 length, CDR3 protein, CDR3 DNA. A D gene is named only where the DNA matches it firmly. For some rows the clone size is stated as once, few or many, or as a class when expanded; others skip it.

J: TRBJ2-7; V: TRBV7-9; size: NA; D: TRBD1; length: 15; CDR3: CASSFPGQGDYEQYF; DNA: TGTGCCAGCAGCTTTCCAGGGCAGGGGGATTACGAGCAGTACTTC
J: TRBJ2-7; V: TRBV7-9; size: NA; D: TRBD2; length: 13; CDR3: CASISGRTYEQYF; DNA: TGTGCCAGCATAAGCGGGAGAACCTACGAGCAGTACTTC
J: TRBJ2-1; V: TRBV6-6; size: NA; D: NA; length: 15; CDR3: CASSYIQPGTNEQFF; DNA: TGTGCCAGCAGTTACATCCAGCCGGGGACGAATGAGCAGTTCTTC
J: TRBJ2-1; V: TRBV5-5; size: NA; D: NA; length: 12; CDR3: CASSSIYNEQFF; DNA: TGTGCCAGCAGCTCGATCTACAATGAGCAGTTCTTC
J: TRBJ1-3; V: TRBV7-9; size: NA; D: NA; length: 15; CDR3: CASSLTKGGGNTIYF; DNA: TGTGCCAGCAGCTTAACTAAGGGCGGTGGAAACACCATATATTTT
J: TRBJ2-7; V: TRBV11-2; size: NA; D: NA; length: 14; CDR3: CASSYLTGSYEQYF; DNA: TGTGCCAGCAGCTACCTTACAGGGTCCTACGAGCAGTACTTC
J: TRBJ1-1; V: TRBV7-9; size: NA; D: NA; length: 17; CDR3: CASSPQGIPLRSTEAFF; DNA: TGTGCCAGCAGCCCTCAGGGTATTCCACTTCGCAGCACTGAAGCTTTCTTT
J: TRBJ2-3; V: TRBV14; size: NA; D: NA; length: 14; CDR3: CASSHARGADTQYF; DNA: TGTGCCAGCAGCCACGCCAGGGGGGCAGATACGCAGTATTTT
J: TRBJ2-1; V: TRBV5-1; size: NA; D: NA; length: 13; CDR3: CATGRSNYNEQFF; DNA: TGCGCCACAGGCCGTAGTAATTACAATGAGCAGTTCTTC
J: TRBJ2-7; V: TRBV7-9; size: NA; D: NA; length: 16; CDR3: CASSSTGGDSYYEQYF; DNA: TGTGCCAGCAGCTCGACGGGCGGGGACAGCTATTACGAGCAGTACTTC
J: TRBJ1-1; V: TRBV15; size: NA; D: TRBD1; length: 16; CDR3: CATSRSWTGTDTEAFF; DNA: TGTGCCACCAGCAGATCGTGGACAGGGACGGACACTGAAGCTTTCTTT
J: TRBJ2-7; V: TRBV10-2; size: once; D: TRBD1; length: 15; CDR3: CASSLQGASSYEQYF; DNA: TGCGCCAGCAGTTTACAGGGGGCGAGCTCCTACGAGCAGTACTTC
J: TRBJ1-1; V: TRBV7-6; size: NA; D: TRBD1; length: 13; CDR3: CASTPGGRTEAFF; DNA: TGTGCCAGCACCCCAGGGGGCAGGACTGAAGCTTTCTTT
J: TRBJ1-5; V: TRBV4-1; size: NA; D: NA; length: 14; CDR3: CASSQDSGLFPQHF; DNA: TGCGCCAGCAGCCAAGACTCAGGGCTCTTTCCCCAGCATTTT
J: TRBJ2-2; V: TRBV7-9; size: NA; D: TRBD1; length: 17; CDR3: CASSSRPGQGPTGELFF; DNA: TGTGCCAGCAGCTCAAGGCCGGGACAGGGTCCCACCGGGGAGCTGTTTTTT
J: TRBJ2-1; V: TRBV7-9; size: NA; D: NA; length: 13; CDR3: CASSNTPYNEQFF; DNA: TGTGCCAGCAGCAACACGCCGTACAATGAGCAGTTCTTC
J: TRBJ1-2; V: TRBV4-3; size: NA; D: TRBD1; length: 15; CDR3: CASSQGVPGQGSYTF; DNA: TGCGCCAGCAGCCAAGGAGTCCCGGGACAGGGTAGCTACACCTTC
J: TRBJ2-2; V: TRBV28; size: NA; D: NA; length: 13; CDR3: CASLPRGTGELFF; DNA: TGTGCCAGCCTTCCCCGGGGAACCGGGGAGCTGTTTTTT
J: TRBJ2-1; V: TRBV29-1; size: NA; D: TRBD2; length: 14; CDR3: CSVVLAGTYNEQFF; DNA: TGCAGCGTTGTACTAGCGGGTACATACAATGAGCAGTTCTTC
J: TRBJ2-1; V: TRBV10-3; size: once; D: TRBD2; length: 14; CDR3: CAIKAGGLYNEQFF; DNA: TGTGCCATCAAGGCGGGAGGGCTTTACAATGAGCAGTTCTTC
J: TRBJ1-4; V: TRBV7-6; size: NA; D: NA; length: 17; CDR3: CASSLGVLSVENEKLFF; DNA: TGTGCCAGCAGCTTAGGGGTGCTGTCCGTGGAGAATGAAAAACTGTTTTTT
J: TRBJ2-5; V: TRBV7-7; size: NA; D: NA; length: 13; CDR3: CASSLDSQETQYF; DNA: TGTGCTAGCAGCTTAGACAGCCAAGAGACCCAGTACTTC
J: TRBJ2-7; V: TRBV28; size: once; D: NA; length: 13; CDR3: CAIRSVPSYEQYF; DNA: TGTGCCATTCGGTCGGTACCTAGCTACGAGCAGTACTTC
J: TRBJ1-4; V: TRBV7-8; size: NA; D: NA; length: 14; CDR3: CASSHGRAPEKLFF; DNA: TGTGCCAGCAGCCACGGGAGGGCGCCTGAAAAACTGTTTTTT
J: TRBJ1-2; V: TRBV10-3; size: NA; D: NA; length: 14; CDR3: CAISVQGFIDGYTF; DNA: TGTGCCATCAGTGTCCAGGGGTTTATTGATGGCTACACCTTC
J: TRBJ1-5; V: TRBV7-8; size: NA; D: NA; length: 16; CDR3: CASSPEARDINQPQHF; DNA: TGTGCCAGCAGCCCAGAGGCCAGGGACATTAATCAGCCCCAGCATTTT
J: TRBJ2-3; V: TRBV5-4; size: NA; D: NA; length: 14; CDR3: CASSFRQGGDTQYF; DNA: TGTGCCAGCAGCTTTAGGCAGGGCGGGGATACGCAGTATTTT
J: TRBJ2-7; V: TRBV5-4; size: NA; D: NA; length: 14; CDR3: CASSTPGESNEQYF; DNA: TGTGCCAGCAGCACCCCGGGGGAGAGCAACGAGCAGTACTTC
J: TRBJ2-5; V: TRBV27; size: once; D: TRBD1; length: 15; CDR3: CASSVDRGHGETQYF; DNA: TGTGCCAGCAGCGTGGACAGGGGGCATGGGGAGACCCAGTACTTC
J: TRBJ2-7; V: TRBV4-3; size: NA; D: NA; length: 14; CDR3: CASSQDSQGYEQYF; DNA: TGCGCCAGCAGCCAAGATTCGCAGGGCTACGAGCAGTACTTC
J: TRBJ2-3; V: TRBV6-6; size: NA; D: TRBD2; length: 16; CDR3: CASSSETSWVTDTQYF; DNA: TGTGCCAGCAGTTCCGAGACTAGCTGGGTCACAGATACGCAGTATTTT